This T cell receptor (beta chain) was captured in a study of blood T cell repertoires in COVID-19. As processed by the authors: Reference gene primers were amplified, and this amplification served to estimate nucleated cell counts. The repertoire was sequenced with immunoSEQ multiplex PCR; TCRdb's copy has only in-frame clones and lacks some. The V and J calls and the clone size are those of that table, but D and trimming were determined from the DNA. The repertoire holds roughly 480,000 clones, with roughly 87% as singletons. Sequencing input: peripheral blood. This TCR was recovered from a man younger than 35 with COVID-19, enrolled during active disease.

The CDR3 DNA follows: TGTGCCAGCACCCCTAGGGGGCGCAAGACCCAGTACTTC. This translates into CASTPRGRKTQYF. The chain couples TRBV27 to TRBJ2-5; 7 bases line up with TRBD1. The length of the CDR3 is 13 residues. Germline lookup yields CDR1 MNHEY and CDR2 SMNVEV (reference sequence). V trimming: 7 bases; J trimming: 6 bases; junction bases outside the gene matches: 8.